One sample yielded the 6 T cell receptor beta chains listed below, sequenced in a study of T-cell memory formation after mild COVID-19. MiXCR, applied by TCRdb to the 5' RACE reads, yields one record per CDR3 protein. The sample has 35,000 to 50,000 distinct CDR3 sequences, more than 9% seen once. The sequencing sample was made of PBMCs or a T cell subset sorted from them (not recorded which). These receptors all stem from an adult woman who had mild COVID-19 (a few samples of this study predate the infection). Cell type and time point are not known.

This clonotype was detected many times. The chain has TRBV7-2 and TRBJ2-7; 8 bases are a match to TRBD1. CDR1 is SGHTA, CDR2 FQGNSA, per germline. V lost 5 bases and J lost 6; bases outside the gene matches: 18. There are 17 residues in the CDR3. DNA for the CDR3: TGTGCCAGCAGCGCATCACCCCGGACAGGGAGTTTTCGCGAGCAGTACTTC. Translated: CASSASPRTGSFREQYF.

The CDR3 sequence: CASSQIEGLGNIQYF. The CDR3 DNA is TGCGCCAGCAGCCAAATCGAGGGACTTGGGAACATTCAGTACTTC. This chain connects TRBV4-3 to TRBJ2-4; D might be TRBD2 (6 bases). Trimming removed 2 bases from V and 7 bases from J, with 15 bases in between. Germline V lookup: CDR1 LGHNA, CDR2 YSLEER. The CDR3 totals 15 residues.

This clonotype has only a few counts. V gene TRBV4-3 combines with J gene TRBJ2-2, with a weak D call TRBD1 (6 bases). Germline CDR1 LGHNA, CDR2 YSLEER. The V and J ends lost 4 bases and 8 bases respectively, with 20 bases between them. The CDR3 has 16 residues. The CDR3 nucleotides are TGCGCCAGCAGCCCAAATAGGGGGAGACGGTCGGGGGAGCTGTTTTTT. Encoded protein: CASSPNRGRRSGELFF.

The table lists this clonotype with a few counts. V gene TRBV7-3 combines with J gene TRBJ2-2; D perhaps matches TRBD1 (6 bases). Trimming cost V 5 bases and J 6 bases, with 13 bases left between them. In germline, CDR1 is SGHTA, CDR2 FQGTGA. CDR3 length equals 14 residues. DNA for the CDR3: TGTGCCAGCAGCCGATCACAGGGCTCCGGGGAGCTGTTTTTT. It is translated as CASSRSQGSGELFF.

This clonotype was seen ten or more times. The rearrangement joins TRBV4-2 to TRBJ2-3, with D uncertain. This CDR3 region has 15 residues. V was trimmed by 4 bases and J by 2 bases, leaving 13 bases between them. CDR1 LGHNA and CDR2 YNFKEQ come from the germline V gene. DNA of the CDR3: TGTGCCAGCAGCCCAAGGAGCCTTTACACAGATACGCAGTATTTT. Translating gives CASSPRSLYTDTQYF.

This clonotype was recorded at least ten times. The chain is built from TRBV20-1 and TRBJ2-1; TRBD2 matches 7 bases. Germline assignment: CDR1 DFQATT and CDR2 SNEGSKA (reference sequence). CDR3 length: 15 amino acids. The junction had 6 bases not matched to a gene; V was cut back by 1 base and J by 3 bases. The CDR3 DNA sequence: TGCAGTGCTAGAGCTAGACTAGCTGGCTACAATGAGCAGTTCTTC. This sequence encodes CSARARLAGYNEQFF.